The sample holds many counts of the clone carrying this T cell receptor (beta chain). The antigen is unknown. The data stem from a study of molecular identifiers for immune sequencing clone quantification. Study-level results: Effector cells kept over 98% of their molecules in clones above 20 RNA copies, while naive cells kept under 1% there. Spiked Jurkat TCR RNA equal to one cell could reportedly be picked out among 900,000 to 1,000,000 naive cells.

Germline values: CDR1 MNHNS, CDR2 SASEGT. CDR3 length equals 15 residues. V gave up 5 bases and J gave up 0 bases, with 10 bases separating them. TCRdb ran MiXCR on the PCR reads and lists one entry per CDR3 protein. The profile shows 250,000 to 350,000 distinct CDR3 sequences, about a fifth of them singletons. Sequenced input: naive CD8+ T cells from blood, with Jurkat cell RNA spiked in. Subset specified: FACS-sorted CD8+CD4-CCR7+CD45RA+ naive T cells. The sequence came from a human donor in good health. Some libraries in this study had Jurkat cell RNA spiked in. The chain couples TRBV6-1 to TRBJ2-2; D is uncertain. The CDR3 protein is CASSIHIANTGELFF. The DNA for the CDR3 is TGTGCCAGCAGTATACATATCGCGAACACCGGGGAGCTGTTTTTT.